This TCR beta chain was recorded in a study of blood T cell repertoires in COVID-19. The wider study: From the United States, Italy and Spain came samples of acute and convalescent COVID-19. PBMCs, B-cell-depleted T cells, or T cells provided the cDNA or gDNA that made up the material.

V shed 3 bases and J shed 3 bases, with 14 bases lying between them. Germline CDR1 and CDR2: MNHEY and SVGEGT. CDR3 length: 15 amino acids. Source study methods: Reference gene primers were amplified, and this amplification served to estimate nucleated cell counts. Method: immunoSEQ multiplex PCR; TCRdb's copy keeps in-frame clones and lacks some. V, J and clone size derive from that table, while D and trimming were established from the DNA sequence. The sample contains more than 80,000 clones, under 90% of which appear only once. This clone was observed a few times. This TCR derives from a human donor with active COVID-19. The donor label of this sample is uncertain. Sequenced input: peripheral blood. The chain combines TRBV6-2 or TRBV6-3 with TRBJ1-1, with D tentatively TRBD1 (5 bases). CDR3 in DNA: TGTGCCAGCAGTTATACGGACGGGGGTTACACTGAAGCTTTCTTT. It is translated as CASSYTDGGYTEAFF.